This TCR beta chain was identified during a study of blood T cell repertoires in COVID-19. Germline V CDR1 and CDR2: SGHRS, YFSETQ. There are 14 residues in the CDR3. V was clipped by 4 bases and J by 5 bases; unmatched bases: 3. Assay: immunoSEQ multiplex PCR; the TCRdb copy retains only in-frame clones and omits some. The sample holds 76,000 or so clones, approximately 88% seen once. This chain links TRBV5-1 with TRBJ2-2; 9 bases fit TRBD1. Sample: peripheral blood. The TCR comes from a man aged 25 to 40 with acute or convalescent COVID-19. This CDR3 is CASSRTGDTGELFF. The CDR3 bases are TGCGCCAGCAGCCGGACAGGGGATACCGGGGAGCTGTTTTTT.